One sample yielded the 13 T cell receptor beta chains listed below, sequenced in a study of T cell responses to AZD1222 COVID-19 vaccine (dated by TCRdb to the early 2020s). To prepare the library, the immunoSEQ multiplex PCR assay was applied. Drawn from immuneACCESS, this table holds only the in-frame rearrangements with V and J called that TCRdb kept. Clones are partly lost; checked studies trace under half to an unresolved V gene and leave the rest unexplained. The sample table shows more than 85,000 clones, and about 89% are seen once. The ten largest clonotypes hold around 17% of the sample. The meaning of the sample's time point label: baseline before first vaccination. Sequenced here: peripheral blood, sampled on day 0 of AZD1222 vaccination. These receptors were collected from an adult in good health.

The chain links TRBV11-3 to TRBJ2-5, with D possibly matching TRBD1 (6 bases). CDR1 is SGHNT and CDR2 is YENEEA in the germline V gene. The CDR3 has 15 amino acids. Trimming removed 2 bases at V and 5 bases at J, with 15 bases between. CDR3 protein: CASSLTPGQWETQYF. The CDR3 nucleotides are TGTGCCAGCAGCTTAACCCCAGGACAGTGGGAGACCCAGTACTTC.

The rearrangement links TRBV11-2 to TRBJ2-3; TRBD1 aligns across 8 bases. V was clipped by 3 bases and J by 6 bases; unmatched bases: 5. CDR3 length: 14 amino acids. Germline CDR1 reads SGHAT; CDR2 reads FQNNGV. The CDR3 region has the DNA TGTGCCAGCAGCTTTGGGACAGGAGGGGATACGCAGTATTTT. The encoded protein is CASSFGTGGDTQYF.

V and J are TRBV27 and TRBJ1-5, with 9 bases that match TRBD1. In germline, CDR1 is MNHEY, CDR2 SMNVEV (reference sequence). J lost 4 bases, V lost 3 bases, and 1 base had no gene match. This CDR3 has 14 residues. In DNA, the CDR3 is TGTGCCAGCAGTTTCGGGACAGGGAATCAGCCCCAGCATTTT. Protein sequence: CASSFGTGNQPQHF.

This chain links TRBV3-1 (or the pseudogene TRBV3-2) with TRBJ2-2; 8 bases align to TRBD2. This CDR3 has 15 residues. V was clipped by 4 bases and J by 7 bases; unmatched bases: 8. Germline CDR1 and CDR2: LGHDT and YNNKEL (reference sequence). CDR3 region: CASSPTGGAIGELFF. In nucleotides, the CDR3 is TGTGCCAGCAGCCCAACCGGGGGGGCAATCGGGGAGCTGTTTTTT.

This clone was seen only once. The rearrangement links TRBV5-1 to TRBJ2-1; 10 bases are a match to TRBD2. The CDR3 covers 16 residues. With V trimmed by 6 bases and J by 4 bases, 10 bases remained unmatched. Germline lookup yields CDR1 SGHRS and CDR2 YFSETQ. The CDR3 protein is CASTLRTSGLYNEQFF. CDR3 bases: TGCGCCAGCACCCTTCGGACTAGCGGTTTATACAATGAGCAGTTCTTC.

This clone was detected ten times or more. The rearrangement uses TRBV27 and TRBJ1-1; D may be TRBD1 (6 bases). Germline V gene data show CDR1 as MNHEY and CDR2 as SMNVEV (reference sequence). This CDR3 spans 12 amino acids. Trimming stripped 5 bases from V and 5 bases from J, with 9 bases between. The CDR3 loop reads CASSPTGTEAFF. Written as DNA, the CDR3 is TGTGCCAGCAGTCCCACAGGGACTGAAGCTTTCTTT.

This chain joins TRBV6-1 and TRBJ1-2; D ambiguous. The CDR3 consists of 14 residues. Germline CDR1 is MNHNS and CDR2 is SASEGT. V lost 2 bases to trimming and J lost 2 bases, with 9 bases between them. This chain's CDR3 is CASSESVLNYGYTF. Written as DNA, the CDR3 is TGTGCCAGCAGTGAATCTGTGCTCAACTATGGCTACACCTTC.

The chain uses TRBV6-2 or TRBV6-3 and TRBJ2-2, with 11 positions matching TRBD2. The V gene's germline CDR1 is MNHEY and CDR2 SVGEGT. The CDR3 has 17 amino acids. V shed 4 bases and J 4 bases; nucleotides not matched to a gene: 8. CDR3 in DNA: TGTGCCAGCAGTTCCCCGAGACTAGCGGGGACCACCGGGGAGCTGTTTTTT. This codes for CASSSPRLAGTTGELFF.

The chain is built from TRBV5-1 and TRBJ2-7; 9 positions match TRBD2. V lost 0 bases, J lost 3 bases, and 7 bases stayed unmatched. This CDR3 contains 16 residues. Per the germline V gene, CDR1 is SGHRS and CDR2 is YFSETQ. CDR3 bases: TGCGCCAGCAGCTTGGCCGAGGGCGGGAGGGGCTACGAGCAGTACTTC. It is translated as CASSLAEGGRGYEQYF.

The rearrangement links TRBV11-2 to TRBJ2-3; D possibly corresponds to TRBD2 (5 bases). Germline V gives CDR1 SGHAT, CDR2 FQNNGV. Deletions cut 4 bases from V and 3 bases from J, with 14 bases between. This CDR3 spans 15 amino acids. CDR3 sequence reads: CASSSLFGVTDTQYF. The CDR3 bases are TGTGCCAGCAGCTCACTTTTCGGGGTGACAGATACGCAGTATTTT. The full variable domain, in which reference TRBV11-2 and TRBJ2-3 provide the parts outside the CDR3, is EAGVAQSPRYKIIEKRQSVAFWCNPISGHATLYWYQQILGQGPKLLIQFQNNGVVDDSQLPKDRFSAERLKGVDSTLKIQPAKLEDSAVYLCASSSLFGVTDTQYFGPGTRLTVL.

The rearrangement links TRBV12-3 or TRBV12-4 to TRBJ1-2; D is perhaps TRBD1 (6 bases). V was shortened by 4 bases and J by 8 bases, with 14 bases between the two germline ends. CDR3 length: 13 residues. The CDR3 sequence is CASSSTGSWGYTF. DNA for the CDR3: TGTGCCAGCAGTTCAACAGGGTCTTGGGGCTACACCTTC.

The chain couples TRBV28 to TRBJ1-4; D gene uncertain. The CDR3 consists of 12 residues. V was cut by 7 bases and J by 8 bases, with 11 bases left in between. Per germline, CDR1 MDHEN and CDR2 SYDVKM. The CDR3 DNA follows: TGTGCCAGCAACGATCGTTGGGAAAAACTGTTTTTT. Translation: CASNDRWEKLFF.

CDR3 in amino acids: CASSLSWSSYEQYF. The CDR3 region has the DNA TGTGCCAGCAGTTTATCGTGGAGCTCCTACGAGCAGTACTTC. The chain employs TRBV27 and TRBJ2-7, with no clear D. Germline V gene sequence: CDR1 MNHEY, CDR2 SMNVEV (reference sequence). CDR3 length: 14 amino acids. V was cut by 0 bases and J by 0 bases, with 6 bases left in between.